This passage covers 25 T cell receptor beta chains from one sample sequenced in a study of blood T cell repertoires in COVID-19. Sequenced by immunoSEQ multiplex PCR; TCRdb stores in-frame clones only, minus some. The repertoire holds over 200,000 clones, about 91% seen once, with under 1.5% in the top ten. The sequenced sample consisted of peripheral blood. Receptors were obtained from a man aged 30 to 45 with acute or convalescent COVID-19.

This chain joins TRBV7-9 and TRBJ1-2; 7 nucleotides agree with TRBD1. The V and J ends lost 6 bases and 5 bases, in that order; junction bases with no gene match: 12. The CDR3 contains 15 residues. CDR1 SEHNR and CDR2 FQNEAQ come from the germline V gene (reference sequence). CDR3 DNA sequence: TGTGCCAGCAGTTCTAAACCCCTACAGGGGTATGGCTACACCTTC. Protein product: CASSSKPLQGYGYTF.

The rearrangement uses TRBV24-1 and TRBJ1-5, with 7 bases matching TRBD1. Germline trimming cut 4 bases from V and 5 bases from J; bases unmatched to any gene: 10. The CDR3 contains 16 residues. Germline CDR1 reads KGHDR; CDR2 reads SFDVKD. In DNA form, the CDR3 reads TGTGCCACCAGTGACCCAACCAGGGGGGCCTATCAGCCCCAGCATTTT. It encodes CATSDPTRGAYQPQHF.

As regards this clone: This sample also contains other DNA sequences that code for the same CDR3. The rearrangement links TRBV6-5 to TRBJ1-3, with 8 bases identical to TRBD1. Trimming cost V 8 bases and J 4 bases; bases outside gene matches: 4. The CDR3 is 13 residues long. In germline, CDR1 is MNHEY, CDR2 SVGAGI. The CDR3 sequence: CASSTGVGNTIYF. The CDR3 bases are TGTGCCAGCTCGACAGGGGTAGGAAACACCATATATTTT.

V and J are TRBV19 and TRBJ2-1, with TRBD2 matching over 9 bases. The V and J ends lost 3 bases and 6 bases, in that order; junction bases with no gene match: 6. This CDR3 spans 15 amino acids. The V gene's germline CDR1 is LNHDA and CDR2 SQIVND (reference sequence). CDR3 region: CASSINSGSPNEQFF. The CDR3 nucleotides are TGTGCCAGTAGTATCAATAGCGGGAGCCCCAATGAGCAGTTCTTC.

The rearrangement links TRBV5-1 to TRBJ2-2; 9 bases agree with TRBD1. With V trimmed by 7 bases and J by 3 bases, 4 bases remained unmatched. Germline assignment: CDR1 SGHRS and CDR2 YFSETQ. The CDR3 has 14 amino acids. The CDR3 is CASGRTGDTGELFF. The DNA for the CDR3 is TGCGCCAGCGGGAGGACAGGGGACACCGGGGAGCTGTTTTTT. Full variable domain (remainder filled in from reference TRBV5-1 and TRBJ2-2): KAGVTQTPRYLIKTRGQQVTLSCSPISGHRSVSWYQQTPGQGLQFLFEYFSETQRNKGNFPGRFSGRQFSNSRSEMNVSTLELGDSALYLCASGRTGDTGELFFGEGSRLTVL.

V is TRBV14 and J is TRBJ2-3; D gene ambiguous. V was trimmed by 0 bases and J by 14 bases, leaving 9 bases between them. This CDR3 spans 11 amino acids. CDR1 and CDR2 (germline): SGHDN, FVKESK. CDR3 loop: CASSQEGPPYF. The CDR3 DNA sequence: TGTGCCAGCAGCCAAGAGGGCCCCCCGTATTTT.

This clone has only one observation. The chain uses TRBV6-6 and TRBJ2-3, with 9 bases lining up with TRBD1. Per the germline V gene, CDR1 is MNHNY and CDR2 is SVGAGI (reference sequence). The CDR3 length is 14 residues. The ends lost 8 bases at V and 4 bases at J; junction bases unmatched: 7. The CDR3 coding sequence is TGTGCCAGCTTCCCGGGACAGGGCCCAGATACGCAGTATTTT. It yields the protein CASFPGQGPDTQYF.

This clone was observed a single time. The J gene is TRBJ2-1, the V gene TRBV28; no firm D call. Germline V gene sequence: CDR1 MDHEN, CDR2 SYDVKM. The CDR3 has 14 amino acids. Between the trimmed V and J ends, which lost 9 bases and 0 bases, there was a span of 12 bases. The CDR3 reads CASRMFSSYNEQFF. The CDR3 nucleotides are TGTGCCAGTCGTATGTTCAGCTCCTACAATGAGCAGTTCTTC.

In the case of this clone: The junction departs from germline at one end; a sequencing error may be responsible. The rearrangement uses TRBV6-1 and TRBJ2-3; 14 positions agree with TRBD2. The CDR3 loop spans 18 amino acids. CDR1 and CDR2 from the germline V gene are MNHNS and SASEGT. The CDR3 sequence is CASSAGTSGSISTDTQYF. DNA of the CDR3: TGTGCCAGCAGTGCTGGGACTAGCGGGAGTATTAGCACAGATACGCAGTACTTT.

The V gene is TRBV6-1, the J gene TRBJ2-1; 7 nucleotides align to TRBD2. V lost 4 bases, J lost 1 base, and 7 bases stayed unmatched. CDR3 length: 16 amino acids. Germline CDR1 reads MNHNS; CDR2 reads SASEGT. As DNA, the CDR3 is TGTGCCAGCAGTGCCCTGTGGCGGGGGTCCTACAATGAGCAGTTCTTC. It encodes CASSALWRGSYNEQFF.

This clone was detected once. The rearrangement joins TRBV4-2 to TRBJ2-7; 9 nucleotides align to TRBD2. Per the germline V gene, CDR1 is LGHNA and CDR2 is YNFKEQ. With 0 bases clipped from V and 3 bases from J, the junction kept 3 bases outside the gene matches. The CDR3 extends over 15 amino acids. The CDR3 DNA is TGTGCCAGCAGCCAAGAAAGGACTAGCGTCTACGAGCAGTACTTC. Its translation is CASSQERTSVYEQYF.

The chain uses TRBV5-1 and TRBJ2-3, with 8 bases lining up with TRBD1. Trimming removed 8 bases from V and 6 bases from J; junction bases left unmatched: 14. The germline V gene has CDR1 SGHRS and CDR2 YFSETQ. The CDR3 loop spans 15 amino acids. For the CDR3, the DNA is TGCGCCAGTGCCAAGACAGGGGACGTATCGGATACGCAGTATTTT. It translates to CASAKTGDVSDTQYF.

This chain uses TRBV7-9 with TRBJ2-7; D is perhaps TRBD1 (6 bases). The germline V gene has CDR1 SEHNR and CDR2 FQNEAQ (reference sequence). The ends were cut back, 5 bases at V and 7 bases at J, with 24 bases in the middle. The CDR3 length is 16 residues. The CDR3 loop is CASSPRGLGSAREQYF. Here the CDR3 DNA reads TGTGCCAGCAGCCCCAGGGGCCTAGGCTCCGCTCGAGAGCAGTACTTC.

A single count supports this clone. The chain recombines TRBV7-3 with TRBJ2-6; D is perhaps TRBD2 (5 bases). The CDR3 loop spans 18 amino acids. Deletions cut 2 bases from V and 0 bases from J, with 14 bases between. The germline V gene encodes CDR1 SGHTA and CDR2 FQGTGA. The CDR3 sequence: CASSLLSGTTSGANVLTF. DNA for the CDR3: TGTGCCAGCAGCTTATTGTCGGGAACGACCTCTGGGGCCAACGTCCTGACTTTC. The full variable domain, completed using reference TRBV7-3 and TRBJ2-6, is GAGVSQTPSNKVTEKGKYVELRCDPISGHTALYWYRQSLGQGPEFLIYFQGTGAADDSGLPNDRFFAVRPEGSVSTLKIQRTERGDSAVYLCASSLLSGTTSGANVLTFGAGSRLTVL.

This sequence joins TRBV5-4 and TRBJ2-3; D gene ambiguous. The germline gives CDR1 SGHNT, CDR2 YYREEE (reference sequence). V lost 0 bases and J 3 bases, leaving 2 bases between the germline ends. This CDR3 has 12 residues. The CDR3 coding sequence is TGTGCCAGCAGCTTGGCAACAGATACGCAGTATTTT. Translating gives CASSLATDTQYF.

The chain is built from TRBV24-1 and TRBJ1-3, with a possible D match to TRBD1 (6 bases). In germline, CDR1 is KGHDR, CDR2 SFDVKD. Trimming removed 2 bases from V and 3 bases from J, with 10 bases in between. The CDR3 has 15 residues. CDR3 coding DNA: TGTGCCACCAGTGATTCTTCCAGGGGTGGAAACACCATATATTTT. This sequence encodes CATSDSSRGGNTIYF.

This chain uses TRBV6-5 with TRBJ1-2; a possible D gene is TRBD1 (5 bases). Germline V CDR1 and CDR2: MNHEY, SVGAGI. This CDR3 contains 13 residues. Trimming cost V 2 bases and J 4 bases, with 8 bases left between them. Here the CDR3 DNA reads TGTGCCAGCAGTTACCGCGACAGCTATGGCTACACCTTC. It is translated as CASSYRDSYGYTF.

The CDR3 sequence: CASSSLGQPNYGYTF. The CDR3 DNA reads as TGTGCCAGCAGTTCATTAGGACAGCCCAACTATGGCTACACCTTC. The chain joins TRBV27 to TRBJ1-2, with D possibly matching TRBD1 (6 bases). Germline V gene lookup returns CDR1 MNHEY and CDR2 SMNVEV (reference sequence). There are 15 residues in the CDR3. With 4 bases removed from V and 2 bases from J, the gap between germline ends came to 14 bases.

This rearrangement joins TRBV12-3 or TRBV12-4 to TRBJ2-3; D gene ambiguous. There are 12 residues in the CDR3. The V end was cut by 3 bases, the J end by 2 bases, with 3 bases between. The DNA for the CDR3 is TGTGCCAGCAGTTTCAACACAGATACGCAGTATTTT. Its translation is CASSFNTDTQYF.

The V call is TRBV19, the J call TRBJ2-7; 8 bases match TRBD1. The CDR3 has 15 residues. CDR1 and CDR2 from the germline V gene are LNHDA and SQIVND (reference sequence). With V trimmed by 1 base and J by 2 bases, 4 bases remained unmatched. CDR3 region: CASSIGTGLAYEQYF. The CDR3 coding sequence is TGTGCCAGTAGTATAGGGACAGGGTTAGCCTACGAGCAGTACTTC.

The chain recombines TRBV21-1 with TRBJ2-3; the table names TRBD1, a call not compared with the DNA. TRBV21-1 is a pseudogene segment. This CDR3 contains 16 residues. The CDR3 region is CASSKRGRGSTDTQYF. The CDR3 DNA follows: TGTGCCAGCAGCAAAAGGGGCAGGGGAAGCACAGATACGCAGTATTTT.

The J gene is TRBJ1-1, the V gene TRBV30; tentatively, D is TRBD1 (5 bases). V was pared by 2 bases and J by 5 bases, with 12 bases between. Germline V gene data show CDR1 as GTSNPN and CDR2 as SVGIG (reference sequence). There are 13 residues in the CDR3. CDR3 loop: CAWSRYRRTEAFF. For the CDR3, the DNA is TGTGCCTGGAGTAGGTACAGGAGAACTGAAGCTTTCTTT.

Notes on this clone: This sample also contains other DNA sequences that code for the same CDR3. The gene calls are TRBV27 and TRBJ2-7; 8 bases are shared with TRBD2. Germline lookup yields CDR1 MNHEY and CDR2 SMNVEV (reference sequence). The CDR3 runs 13 residues. V was pared by 2 bases and J by 3 bases, with 0 bases of the junction left unmatched. The DNA for the CDR3 is TGTGCCAGCAGTTTAGCGGGGGGCTACGAGCAGTACTTC. Amino acids: CASSLAGGYEQYF.

The chain recombines TRBV7-9 with TRBJ2-3; 8 nucleotides agree with TRBD2. Germline CDR1 reads SEHNR; CDR2 reads FQNEAQ (reference sequence). The trim removed 5 bases at V and 0 bases at J, leaving 1 base unmatched. The CDR3 has 14 residues. The DNA of the CDR3 is TGTGCCAGCAGCCGGGAGGGAAGCACAGATACGCAGTATTTT. Its protein product is CASSREGSTDTQYF.

The chain carries TRBV27 and TRBJ1-3; D might be TRBD1 (5 bases). V lost 7 bases to trimming and J lost 2 bases, with 12 bases between them. The CDR3 is 14 amino acids. Looked up from germline, CDR1 is MNHEY and CDR2 is SMNVEV (reference sequence). CDR3 sequence (DNA): TGTGCCAGCAAATACGGGACTGCTGGAAACACCATATATTTT. Protein sequence: CASKYGTAGNTIYF.